This paragraph reports one T cell receptor (beta chain). This specimen comes from a study of blood T cell repertoires in COVID-19. The CDR3 runs to 16 residues. V was pared by 0 bases and J by 6 bases, with 17 bases between. Germline CDR1 and CDR2: LGHDT and YNNKEL (reference sequence). Clones were sequenced by immunoSEQ multiplex PCR, and TCRdb holds only the in-frame ones, with some missing. The sample has 200,000 to 300,000 clones, 84% seen once. Sequenced input: peripheral blood. This TCR came from a man aged 55 to 70 with acute or convalescent COVID-19. This chain connects TRBV3-1 (or the pseudogene TRBV3-2) to TRBJ1-1, with a tentative D call TRBD1 (5 bases). The CDR3 reads CASSQEPHSGLPEAFF. CDR3 in DNA: TGTGCCAGCAGCCAAGAACCACACTCAGGGCTCCCTGAAGCTTTCTTT.